A single TCR beta chain is shown here with its context. TCRdb's copy holds only in-frame clones and misses some; the assay was immunoSEQ multiplex PCR. The table includes tens of thousands of clones, approximately 90% detected once. This CDR3 comprises 17 residues. V was trimmed by 2 bases and J by 6 bases, leaving 19 bases between them. Per the germline V gene, CDR1 is SNHLY and CDR2 is FYNNEI. These data are taken from a study of OX40 agonist ivuxolimab in advanced cancers. The sequence came from an adult with an advanced solid tumor such as melanoma, head and neck, liver or kidney cancer. The material was CD4+ or CD8+ T cells sorted from blood, obtained in a trial of the OX40 agonist ivuxolimab. The genes are TRBV2 and TRBJ2-2, with D possibly being TRBD2 (6 bases). Here the CDR3 reads CASSEYGGPREPGELFF. The CDR3 coding sequence is TGTGCCAGCAGTGAATACGGGGGTCCCCGAGAACCCGGGGAGCTGTTTTTT.